A single sample is the source of the 23 T cell receptor beta chains below, sequenced in a study of blood T cell repertoires in COVID-19 (TCRdb year 2020). The library relied on the immunoSEQ multiplex PCR assay. This immuneACCESS table, as held by TCRdb, lists in-frame sequences with V and J called but not all clones. Of the missing ones, under half trace to an unresolved V gene in checked studies; the others have no known cause. The sample has under 95,000 clones on record, approximately 80% of them singletons. The top ten clones comprise approximately 34% of the sample. The sequencing input was peripheral blood. These receptors all stem from a woman over 75 with active or convalescent COVID-19.

Note on this clone: Within the sample, other DNA sequences also encode this same CDR3. The chain carries TRBV15 and TRBJ2-7, with 10 bases identical to TRBD1. Germline-derived CDR1 and CDR2 are LNHNV and YYDKDF (reference sequence). The CDR3 length is 15 residues. Trimming removed 5 bases from V and 1 base from J; junction bases left unmatched: 5. The CDR3 DNA is TGTGCCACCAGCCGAGGGACAGGGGAATCCTACGAGCAGTACTTC. It is translated as CATSRGTGESYEQYF.

This rearrangement joins TRBV28 to TRBJ2-2; 8 nucleotides agree with TRBD1. J lost 0 bases, V lost 5 bases, and 8 bases had no gene match. The CDR3 totals 17 residues. The germline gives CDR1 MDHEN, CDR2 SYDVKM. As DNA, the CDR3 is TGTGCCAGCAGTCCCCCGGGGGACAGGACGAACACCGGGGAGCTGTTTTTT. Amino acid sequence: CASSPPGDRTNTGELFF.

This chain connects TRBV28 to TRBJ1-2, with unresolved D. CDR1 and CDR2 (germline): MDHEN, SYDVKM. The CDR3 is 20 amino acids. Trimming stripped 4 bases from V and 1 base from J, with 28 bases between. CDR3 in DNA: TGTGCCAGCAGTTCCTCGGGAGCCGAGTCGACCACAAAACATAACTATGGCTACACCTTC. It yields the protein CASSSSGAESTTKHNYGYTF.

V is TRBV11-3 and J is TRBJ1-6, with D possibly TRBD1 on 5 matching bases. There are 16 residues in the CDR3. Germline CDR1 is SGHNT and CDR2 is YENEEA. The V end was cut by 3 bases, the J end by 4 bases, with 13 bases between. The CDR3 reads CASSFRGTSYNSPLHF. The CDR3 DNA reads TGTGCCAGCAGCTTTCGGGGGACCTCTTATAATTCACCCCTCCACTTT.

V gene TRBV7-3 combines with J gene TRBJ1-1; D may be TRBD1 (5 bases). Trimming stripped 3 bases from V and 2 bases from J, with 7 bases between. This CDR3 contains 13 residues. The germline CDR1 and CDR2 sequences are SGHTA and FQGTGA. The CDR3 region is CASSFQGNTEAFF. Here the CDR3 DNA reads TGTGCCAGCAGCTTCCAGGGAAACACTGAAGCTTTCTTT.

The chain carries TRBV5-1 and TRBJ2-1, with a tentative D call TRBD1 (6 bases). The CDR3 extends over 13 amino acids. CDR1 is SGHRS and CDR2 is YFSETQ in the germline V gene. V lost 0 bases to trimming and J lost 13 bases, with 14 bases between them. CDR3 sequence (DNA): TGCGCCAGCAGCTTGGCCCCCGGACAGTTACAGTTCTTC. Translated: CASSLAPGQLQFF. Complete variable domain (other parts from reference TRBV5-1 and TRBJ2-1): KAGVTQTPRYLIKTRGQQVTLSCSPISGHRSVSWYQQTPGQGLQFLFEYFSETQRNKGNFPGRFSGRQFSNSRSEMNVSTLELGDSALYLCASSLAPGQLQFFGPGTRLTVL.

The rearrangement joins TRBV6-4 to TRBJ1-1; D unresolved. The CDR3 covers 16 residues. The V and J ends lost 7 bases and 0 bases respectively, with 18 bases between them. CDR1 and CDR2 (germline): MRHNA, SNTAGT. CDR3 residues: CASIPREGLMNTEAFF. The CDR3 DNA is TGTGCCAGCATTCCCCGGGAAGGCCTCATGAACACTGAAGCTTTCTTT.

J is TRBJ1-1 and V is TRBV6-5; maybe TRBD1 (6 bases). With 5 bases removed from V and 5 bases from J, the gap between germline ends came to 15 bases. The length of the CDR3 is 14 residues. Germline V gene data show CDR1 as MNHEY and CDR2 as SVGAGI. The CDR3 reads CASSKLSGTTEAFF. For the CDR3, the DNA is TGTGCCAGCAGTAAACTCTCCGGGACAACTGAAGCTTTCTTT.

The V call is TRBV2, the J call TRBJ2-2; 7 nucleotides agree with TRBD1. Germline V gene sequence: CDR1 SNHLY, CDR2 FYNNEI. There are 15 residues in the CDR3. V shed 6 bases and J 4 bases; nucleotides not matched to a gene: 8. The chain's CDR3 is CASRGTDLRTGELFF. As DNA, the CDR3 is TGTGCCAGCAGAGGGACAGACCTGCGCACCGGGGAGCTGTTTTTT.

This clone was seen a few times. The CDR3 sequence is CASSNRWSEAFF. CDR3 in DNA: TGTGCCAGCAGTAACCGGTGGTCTGAAGCTTTCTTT. The chain employs TRBV6-5 and TRBJ1-1, with unresolved D. V lost 5 bases and J 6 bases, leaving 10 bases between the germline ends. Germline-derived CDR1 and CDR2 are MNHEY and SVGAGI. The CDR3 is 12 residues long.

The rearrangement joins TRBV3-1 (or the pseudogene TRBV3-2) to TRBJ2-1; 8 nucleotides agree with TRBD2. J gave up 3 bases and V 11 bases, and 9 bases lay outside the gene matches. Germline-derived CDR1 and CDR2 are LGHDT and YNNKEL (reference sequence). The CDR3 sequence is 14 residues long. The CDR3 DNA reads as TGTGCCGTCGAGCGGGGGATGGGCTACAATGAGCAGTTCTTC. Amino acids: CAVERGMGYNEQFF.

V is TRBV7-3 and J is TRBJ2-2, with 13 nucleotides matching TRBD2. This CDR3 is 17 amino acids long. CDR1 is SGHTA and CDR2 is FQGTGA in the germline V gene. J lost 6 bases, V lost 1 base, and 5 bases had no gene match. CDR3 loop: CASSLKLAGGPPGELFF. CDR3 coding DNA: TGTGCCAGCAGCTTAAAACTAGCGGGAGGGCCGCCCGGGGAGCTGTTTTTT.

The rearrangement links TRBV28 to TRBJ1-5; TRBD1 might be the D (6 bases). Between the trimmed V and J ends, which lost 5 bases and 0 bases, there was a span of 14 bases. Per germline, CDR1 MDHEN and CDR2 SYDVKM. This CDR3 is built from 16 residues. CDR3 sequence: CASSISGTPSNQPQHF. The CDR3 coding sequence is TGTGCCAGCAGTATCTCCGGGACACCTAGCAATCAGCCCCAGCATTTT.

The chain combines TRBV24-1 with TRBJ1-5; 10 bases match TRBD1. J gave up 8 bases and V 4 bases, and 7 bases lay outside the gene matches. The CDR3 has 15 amino acids. Germline assignment: CDR1 KGHDR and CDR2 SFDVKD. CDR3: CATSEPGQGMKPQHF. CDR3 in DNA: TGTGCCACCAGTGAGCCGGGACAGGGGATGAAGCCCCAGCATTTT.

The rearrangement uses TRBV9 and TRBJ2-1; TRBD2 aligns across 8 bases. The V gene end was trimmed by 4 bases and the J gene end by 15 bases; junction bases not matched to a gene: 12. The germline V gene has CDR1 SGDLS and CDR2 YYNGEE. This CDR3 has 13 residues. The CDR3 sequence is CASSPSGGGGSFF. The CDR3 coding sequence is TGTGCCAGCAGCCCAAGCGGGGGCGGGGGTTCGTTCTTC.

The chain joins TRBV5-1 to TRBJ2-3, with D perhaps TRBD1 (5 bases). In germline, CDR1 is SGHRS, CDR2 YFSETQ. This CDR3 comprises 14 residues. Trimming shortened V by 1 base and J by 3 bases, and 9 bases separated the two germline ends. CDR3 DNA: TGCGCCAGCAGCTTGAAACCAGGGACAGATACGCAGTATTTT. Its translation is CASSLKPGTDTQYF.

The chain has TRBV28 and TRBJ1-5; maybe TRBD1 (5 bases). The V and J ends lost 2 bases and 2 bases respectively, with 16 bases between them. The CDR3 is made up of 17 amino acids. CDR1 and CDR2 (germline): MDHEN, SYDVKM. The CDR3 protein is CASSLRRGGRGNQPQHF. CDR3 nucleotide sequence: TGTGCCAGCAGTTTACGACGGGGGGGGAGGGGCAATCAGCCCCAGCATTTT. The whole variable domain, filled in from reference TRBV28 and TRBJ1-5, reads DVKVTQSSRYLVKRTGEKVFLECVQDMDHENMFWYRQDPGLGLRLIYFSYDVKMKEKGDIPEGYSVSREKKERFSLILESASTNQTSMYLCASSLRRGGRGNQPQHFGDGTRLSIL.

The gene calls are TRBV28 and TRBJ1-6, with D tentatively TRBD1 (5 bases). This CDR3 comprises 14 residues. V lost 5 bases and J 13 bases, leaving 18 bases between the germline ends. Germline CDR1 is MDHEN and CDR2 is SYDVKM. The CDR3, as DNA: TGTGCCAGCAGTGGGGGGACCCAGGGCCTCCCCCTCCACTTT. This codes for CASSGGTQGLPLHF.

The V and J genes are TRBV5-4 and TRBJ1-1; D remains unclear. The germline V and J ends were trimmed by 4 bases and 4 bases, with 8 bases remaining between them. Germline lookup yields CDR1 SGHNT and CDR2 YYREEE (reference sequence). This CDR3 is 12 amino acids long. DNA of the CDR3: TGTGCCAGCAGCCCTGCGGGCACTGAAGCTTTCTTT. Its translation is CASSPAGTEAFF.

The V gene is TRBV5-1, the J gene TRBJ1-4; 9 positions agree with TRBD1. The CDR3 runs 16 residues. The germline CDR1 and CDR2 sequences are SGHRS and YFSETQ. V lost 4 bases to trimming and J lost 3 bases; unmatched junction nucleotides: 7. This CDR3 is CASSLGQGRANEKLFF. The DNA of the CDR3 is TGCGCCAGCAGCCTGGGACAGGGTCGAGCTAATGAAAAACTGTTTTTT.

The gene calls are TRBV28 and TRBJ1-2; 8 positions agree with TRBD1. Unmatched junction bases numbered 7, after V lost 6 bases and J lost 4 bases. The length of the CDR3 is 14 residues. CDR1 and CDR2 (germline): MDHEN, SYDVKM. The DNA of the CDR3 is TGTGCCAGCAGCCTAGCGGACAGGGTCTATGGCTACACCTTC. Translation gives CASSLADRVYGYTF.

This sequence joins TRBV6-5 and TRBJ2-7, with D tentatively TRBD2 (5 bases). This CDR3 has 12 amino acids. V was shortened by 6 bases and J by 7 bases, with 13 bases between the two germline ends. Germline lookup yields CDR1 MNHEY and CDR2 SVGAGI. CDR3 in amino acids: CASRWRRGEQYF. The CDR3 coding sequence is TGTGCCAGCAGATGGAGACGGGGAGAGCAGTACTTC.

The V gene is TRBV18, the J gene TRBJ1-6; 8 positions agree with TRBD1. The CDR3 extends over 16 amino acids. V lost 6 bases to trimming and J lost 4 bases; unmatched junction nucleotides: 8. Germline CDR1 and CDR2: KGHSH and LQKENI. CDR3 bases: TGTGCCAGCTCTCCGGACAGGGCAGCTTATAATTCACCCCTCCACTTT. Its translation: CASSPDRAAYNSPLHF.